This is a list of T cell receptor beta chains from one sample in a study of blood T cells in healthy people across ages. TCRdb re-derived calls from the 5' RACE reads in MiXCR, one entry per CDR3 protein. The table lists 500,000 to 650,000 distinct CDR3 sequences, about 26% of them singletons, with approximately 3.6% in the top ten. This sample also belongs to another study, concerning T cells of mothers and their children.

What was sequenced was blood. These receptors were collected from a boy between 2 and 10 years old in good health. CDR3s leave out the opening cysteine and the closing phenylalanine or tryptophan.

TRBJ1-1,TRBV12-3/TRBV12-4,ASSGQGATEAF
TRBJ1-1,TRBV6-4,ASSDPIPSRGDTEAF
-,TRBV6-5,ASSYPDFNEELAGEEHEQY
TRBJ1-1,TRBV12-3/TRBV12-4,ASSFGGPEAF
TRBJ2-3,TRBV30,AWSVRPDTQY
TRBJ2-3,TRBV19,ASGGWVSPTDTQY
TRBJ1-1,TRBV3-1,ASSPRGGGADAF
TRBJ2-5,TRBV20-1,SARPRRTSGSTRTETQY
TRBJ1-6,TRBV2,ASSEDSGLPLH
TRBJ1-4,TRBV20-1,NAWPGQGKKLF
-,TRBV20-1,SASRVLRPYEQY